This T cell receptor (beta chain) was sequenced in a study of cytomegalovirus exposure and HLA in healthy donors. Findings and limits, study-wide: A missense variant in DCLRE1C was later tied to TCR beta V- and J-gene trimming.

PCR was performed using 60 Vbeta and 13 Jbeta primers. The method was immunoSEQ multiplex PCR; TCRdb's version includes in-frame clones alone and lacks a portion of them. Of 200,000 to 250,000 clones listed, around 80% are singletons. V lost 7 bases to trimming and J lost 1 base, with 14 bases between them. CDR3 length: 14 amino acids. Looked up from germline, CDR1 is MNHNY and CDR2 is SVGAGI (reference sequence). Of note for this clone: Its antigen is not identified.

The receptor's source is a man aged 35 to 55 in good health and CMV-seronegative. Sequencing was carried out using PBMCs. This chain uses TRBV6-6 with TRBJ2-7; possible D gene TRBD1, 6 bases. The CDR3 reads CASTLTTGSYEQYF. CDR3 nucleotide sequence: TGTGCCAGCACCCTCACGACAGGTTCCTACGAGCAGTACTTC.